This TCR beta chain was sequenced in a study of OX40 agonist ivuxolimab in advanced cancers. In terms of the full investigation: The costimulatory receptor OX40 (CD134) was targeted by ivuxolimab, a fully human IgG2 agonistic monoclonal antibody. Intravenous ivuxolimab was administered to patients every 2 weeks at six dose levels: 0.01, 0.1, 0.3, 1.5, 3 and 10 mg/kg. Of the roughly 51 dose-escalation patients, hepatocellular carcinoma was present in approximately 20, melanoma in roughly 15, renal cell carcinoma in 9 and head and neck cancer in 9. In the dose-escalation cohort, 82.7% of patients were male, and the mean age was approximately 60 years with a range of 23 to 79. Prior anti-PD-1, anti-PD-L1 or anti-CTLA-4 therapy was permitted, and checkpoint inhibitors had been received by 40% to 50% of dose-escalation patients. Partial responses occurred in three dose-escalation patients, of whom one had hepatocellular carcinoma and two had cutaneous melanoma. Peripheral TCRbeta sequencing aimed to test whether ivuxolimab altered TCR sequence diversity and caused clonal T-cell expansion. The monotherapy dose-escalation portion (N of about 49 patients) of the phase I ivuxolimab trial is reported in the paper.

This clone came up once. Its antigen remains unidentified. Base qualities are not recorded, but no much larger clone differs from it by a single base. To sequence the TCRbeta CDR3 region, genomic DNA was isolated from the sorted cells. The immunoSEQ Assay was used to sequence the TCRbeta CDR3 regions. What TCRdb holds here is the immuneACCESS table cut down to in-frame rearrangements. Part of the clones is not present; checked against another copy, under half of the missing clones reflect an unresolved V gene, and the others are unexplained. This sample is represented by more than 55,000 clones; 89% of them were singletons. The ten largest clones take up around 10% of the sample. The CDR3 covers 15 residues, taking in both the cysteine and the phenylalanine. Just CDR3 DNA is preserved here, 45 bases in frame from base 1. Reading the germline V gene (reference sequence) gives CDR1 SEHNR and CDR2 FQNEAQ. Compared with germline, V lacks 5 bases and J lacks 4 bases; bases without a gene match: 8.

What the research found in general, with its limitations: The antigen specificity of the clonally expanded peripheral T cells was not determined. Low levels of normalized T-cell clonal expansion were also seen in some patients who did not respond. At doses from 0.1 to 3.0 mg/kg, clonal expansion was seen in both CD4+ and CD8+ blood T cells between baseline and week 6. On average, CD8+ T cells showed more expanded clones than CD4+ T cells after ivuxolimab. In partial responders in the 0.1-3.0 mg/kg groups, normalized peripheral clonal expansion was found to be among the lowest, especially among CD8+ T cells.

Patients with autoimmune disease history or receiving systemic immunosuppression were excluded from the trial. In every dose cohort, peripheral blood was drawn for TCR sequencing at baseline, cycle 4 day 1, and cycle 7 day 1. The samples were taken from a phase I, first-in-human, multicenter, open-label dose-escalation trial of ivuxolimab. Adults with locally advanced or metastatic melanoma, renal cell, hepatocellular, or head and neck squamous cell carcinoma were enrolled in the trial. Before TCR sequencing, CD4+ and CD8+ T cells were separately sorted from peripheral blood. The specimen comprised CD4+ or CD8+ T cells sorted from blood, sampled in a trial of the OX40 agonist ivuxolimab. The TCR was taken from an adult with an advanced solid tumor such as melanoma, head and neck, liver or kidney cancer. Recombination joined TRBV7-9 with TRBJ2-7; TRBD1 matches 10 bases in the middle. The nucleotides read TGTGCCAGCAGCCTCGTCCCGGGACAGGGGTACGAGCAGTACTTC. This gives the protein CASSLVPGQGYEQYF.